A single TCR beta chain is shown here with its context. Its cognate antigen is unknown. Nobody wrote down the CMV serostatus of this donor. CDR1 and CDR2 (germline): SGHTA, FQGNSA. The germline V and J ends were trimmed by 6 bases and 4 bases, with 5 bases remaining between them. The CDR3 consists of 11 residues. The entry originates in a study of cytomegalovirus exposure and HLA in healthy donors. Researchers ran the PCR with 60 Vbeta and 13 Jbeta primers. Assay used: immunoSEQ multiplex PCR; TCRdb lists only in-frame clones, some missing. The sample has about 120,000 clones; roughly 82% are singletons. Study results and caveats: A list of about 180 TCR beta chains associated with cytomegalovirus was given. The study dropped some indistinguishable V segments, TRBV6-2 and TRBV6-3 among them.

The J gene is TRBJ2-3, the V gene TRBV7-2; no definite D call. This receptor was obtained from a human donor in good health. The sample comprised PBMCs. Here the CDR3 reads CASRQADTQYF. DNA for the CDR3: TGTGCCAGCAGGCAGGCAGATACGCAGTATTTT.